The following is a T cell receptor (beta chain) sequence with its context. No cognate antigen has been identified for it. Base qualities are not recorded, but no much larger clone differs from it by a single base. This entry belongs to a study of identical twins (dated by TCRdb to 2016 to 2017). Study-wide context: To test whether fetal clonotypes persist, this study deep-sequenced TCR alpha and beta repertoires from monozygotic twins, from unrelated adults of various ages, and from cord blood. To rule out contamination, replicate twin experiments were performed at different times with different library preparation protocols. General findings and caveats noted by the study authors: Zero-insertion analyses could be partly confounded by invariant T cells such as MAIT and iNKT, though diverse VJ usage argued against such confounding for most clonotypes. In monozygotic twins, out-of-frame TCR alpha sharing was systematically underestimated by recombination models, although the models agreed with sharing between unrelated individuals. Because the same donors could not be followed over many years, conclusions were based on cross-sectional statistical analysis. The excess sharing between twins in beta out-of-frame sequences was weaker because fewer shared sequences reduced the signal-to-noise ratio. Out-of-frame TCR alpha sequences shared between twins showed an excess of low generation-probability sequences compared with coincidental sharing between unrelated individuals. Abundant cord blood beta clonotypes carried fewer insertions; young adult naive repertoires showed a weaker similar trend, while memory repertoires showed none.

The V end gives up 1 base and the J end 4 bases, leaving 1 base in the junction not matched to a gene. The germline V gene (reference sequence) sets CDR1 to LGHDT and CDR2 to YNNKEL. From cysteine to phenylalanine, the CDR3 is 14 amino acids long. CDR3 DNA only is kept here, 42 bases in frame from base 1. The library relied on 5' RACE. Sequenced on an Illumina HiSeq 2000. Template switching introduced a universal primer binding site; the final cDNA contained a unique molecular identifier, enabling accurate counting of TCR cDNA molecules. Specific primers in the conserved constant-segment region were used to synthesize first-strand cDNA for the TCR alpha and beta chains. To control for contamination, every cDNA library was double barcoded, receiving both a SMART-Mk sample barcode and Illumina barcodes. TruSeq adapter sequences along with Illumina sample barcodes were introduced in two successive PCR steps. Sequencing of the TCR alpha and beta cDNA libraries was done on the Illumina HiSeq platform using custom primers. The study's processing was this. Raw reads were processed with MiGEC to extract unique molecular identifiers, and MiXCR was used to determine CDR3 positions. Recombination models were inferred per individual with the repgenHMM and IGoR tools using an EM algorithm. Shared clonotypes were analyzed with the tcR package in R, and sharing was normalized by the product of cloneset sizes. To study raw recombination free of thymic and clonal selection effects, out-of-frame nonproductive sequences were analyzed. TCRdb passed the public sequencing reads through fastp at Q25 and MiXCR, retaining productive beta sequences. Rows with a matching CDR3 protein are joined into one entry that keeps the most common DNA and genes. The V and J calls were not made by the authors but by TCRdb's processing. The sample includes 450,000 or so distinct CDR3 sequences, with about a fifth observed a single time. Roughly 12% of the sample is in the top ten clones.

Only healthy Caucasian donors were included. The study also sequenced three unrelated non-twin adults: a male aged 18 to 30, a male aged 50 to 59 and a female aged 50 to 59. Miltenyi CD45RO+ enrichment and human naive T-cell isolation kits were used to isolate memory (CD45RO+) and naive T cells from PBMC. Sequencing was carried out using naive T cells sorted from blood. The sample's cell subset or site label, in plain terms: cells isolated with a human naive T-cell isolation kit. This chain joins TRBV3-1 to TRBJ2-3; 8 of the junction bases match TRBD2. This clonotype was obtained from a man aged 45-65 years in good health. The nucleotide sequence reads TGTGCCAGCAGCCAAGGCGGGGGGCCAGATACGCAGTATTTT. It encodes CASSQGGGPDTQYF.